This TCR beta chain was sequenced for a study of early stage breast cancer tumors. Notes on the study in general: Unsorted bulk genomic DNA sequencing lacked pairing and functional marker data. Enriched TCRB sequences shared across patients were mostly commonly generated sequences. Blood repertoires resembled normal breast more than tumor.

The CDR3 is 14 residues long. Germline CDR1 SGHVS, CDR2 FQNEAQ. The J segment lost 2 bases and the V segment lost 3 bases, leaving 3 bases of the junction unmatched. Produced via immunoSEQ multiplex PCR; TCRdb's table is partial and in-frame only. The repertoire includes tens of thousands of clones, 70% to 85% of them detected once, and approximately 3.7% sits in the top ten. This clone appeared a few times. Its antigen is undetermined. Sequenced sample: blood. The chain couples TRBV7-8 to TRBJ1-2; the match to TRBD1 covers 7 bases. The TCR originated in a person between 55 and 70 years old with breast cancer. The chain's CDR3 is CASSFRDSNYGYTF. The DNA of the CDR3 is TGTGCCAGCAGCTTCCGGGACAGCAACTATGGCTACACCTTC.